The 21 T cell receptor beta chains in this list originate from one sample, sequenced in a study of blood T cell repertoires in COVID-19. TCRdb's table, derived via immunoSEQ multiplex PCR, lists solely in-frame clones and lacks some. The sample carries about 180,000 clones, around 84% recorded once. Sequenced sample: PBMCs or T cells enriched from blood (not recorded which). Source of these receptors: a man aged 45-65 years who had recovered from COVID-19.

The V and J genes are TRBV19 and TRBJ2-7, with 7 bases matching TRBD2. Per the germline V gene, CDR1 is LNHDA and CDR2 is SQIVND (reference sequence). Unmatched junction bases numbered 17, after V lost 6 bases and J lost 0 bases. CDR3 size: 18 residues. The chain's CDR3 is CASSKIPGRGRNSYEQYF. The DNA for the CDR3 is TGTGCCAGTAGCAAAATCCCGGGACGCGGGAGAAACTCCTACGAGCAGTACTTC.

V gene TRBV5-8 combines with J gene TRBJ1-2; the match to TRBD1 covers 7 bases. This CDR3 region has 17 residues. V lost 4 bases, J lost 0 bases, and 12 bases stayed unmatched. Germline V gene lookup returns CDR1 SGHTS and CDR2 YDEGEE. The CDR3 DNA is TGTGCCAGCAGCCTGCGTTCCGGGACAGTAGCTAACTATGGCTACACCTTC. Residues: CASSLRSGTVANYGYTF.

The chain has TRBV6-1 and TRBJ1-6; 9 bases fit TRBD1. This CDR3 comprises 16 residues. CDR1 is MNHNS and CDR2 is SASEGT in the germline V gene. Trimming took 4 bases from V and 8 from J; bases not matched to a gene: 9. CDR3: CASSALPRQGDSPLHF. The CDR3 bases are TGTGCCAGCAGTGCCCTCCCGCGACAGGGGGATTCACCCCTCCACTTT.

The rearrangement joins TRBV20-1 to TRBJ1-5, with D perhaps matching TRBD1 (5 bases). Trimming left V 3 bases short and J 4 bases short, with 10 bases between. The CDR3 is made up of 13 amino acids. In germline, CDR1 is DFQATT, CDR2 SNEGSKA (reference sequence). The CDR3 sequence: CSASGAMNQPQHF. In DNA, the CDR3 is TGCAGTGCTAGTGGGGCAATGAATCAGCCCCAGCATTTT.

The CDR3: CASSERRGMTDNTEAFF. CDR3 nucleotides: TGTGCCAGCAGTGAGCGGCGGGGTATGACAGATAACACTGAAGCTTTCTTT. The rearrangement joins TRBV25-1 to TRBJ1-1, with a tentative D call TRBD1 (5 bases). Between the trimmed V and J ends, which lost 3 bases and 2 bases, there was a span of 19 bases. The CDR3 is 17 amino acids. Germline V gene data show CDR1 as MGHDK and CDR2 as SYGVNS.

This sequence joins TRBV7-2 and TRBJ2-7; D possibly corresponds to TRBD2 (5 bases). Trimming left V 2 bases short and J 0 bases short, with 11 bases between. The CDR3 has 15 amino acids. Germline loops: CDR1 SGHTA, CDR2 FQGNSA. The DNA of the CDR3 is TGTGCCAGCAGCTTAATCATAGCGAGCTCCTACGAGCAGTACTTC. Translating gives CASSLIIASSYEQYF.

This clone was recorded once. The rearrangement links TRBV11-1 to TRBJ1-1, with TRBD1 matching over 11 bases. The CDR3 sequence is 15 residues long. Germline V gene data show CDR1 as SGHAT and CDR2 as FQDESV (reference sequence). Trimming took 5 bases from V and 4 from J; bases not matched to a gene: 6. The CDR3 sequence is CASSSRDRGGTEAFF. The CDR3 DNA is TGTGCCAGCAGCAGCCGGGACAGGGGGGGCACTGAAGCTTTCTTT.

V is TRBV11-3 and J is TRBJ2-7; tentatively, D is TRBD1 (6 bases). Germline lookup yields CDR1 SGHNT and CDR2 YENEEA. The CDR3 extends over 13 amino acids. Trimming removed 2 bases at V and 4 bases at J, with 9 bases between. The CDR3 DNA sequence: TGTGCCAGCAGCTTACGACAGGAATACGAGCAGTACTTC. It specifies CASSLRQEYEQYF.

This rearrangement joins TRBV4-2 to TRBJ1-1, with D possibly TRBD1 on 6 matching bases. The CDR3 totals 15 residues. Germline CDR1 reads LGHNA; CDR2 reads YNFKEQ. The V end was cut by 0 bases, the J end by 1 base, with 9 bases between. CDR3 region: CASSQDDRTNTEAFF. The CDR3 DNA reads as TGTGCCAGCAGCCAAGACGACAGGACGAACACTGAAGCTTTCTTT.

The chain combines TRBV7-5 with TRBJ2-7; TRBD2, the table's D call, lacks a check against the DNA. TRBV7-5 is a pseudogene. CDR3 length equals 17 residues. The DNA for the CDR3 is TGTGCCAGAAGCACGGTAGCGGGGGCCAGAGTCTCCTACGAGCAGTACTTC. Its translation: CARSTVAGARVSYEQYF.

V gene TRBV5-4 combines with J gene TRBJ2-1; TRBD1 aligns across 9 bases. This CDR3 region has 17 residues. Germline values: CDR1 SGHNT, CDR2 YYREEE (reference sequence). V gave up 4 bases and J gave up 7 bases; unmatched junction bases: 15. CDR3 in amino acids: CASSSKKRGQGQNEQFF. The CDR3 DNA is TGTGCCAGCAGCAGCAAAAAAAGGGGACAGGGTCAGAATGAGCAGTTCTTC.

A few counts support this clone. This chain connects TRBV19 to TRBJ2-1; TRBD2 matches at 9 bases. This CDR3 region has 17 residues. Per germline, CDR1 LNHDA and CDR2 SQIVND (reference sequence). Trimming cost V 6 bases and J 4 bases; bases outside gene matches: 13. The CDR3 DNA sequence: TGTGCCAGTAGGACTCAGGGGGGAGCGGGGGGTTACAATGAGCAGTTCTTC. Residues: CASRTQGGAGGYNEQFF.

The chain has TRBV11-2 and TRBJ1-6, with D possibly being TRBD1 (6 bases). This CDR3 spans 15 amino acids. V was clipped by 2 bases and J by 14 bases, with 19 bases between them. Germline V gives CDR1 SGHAT, CDR2 FQNNGV. The CDR3 nucleotides are TGTGCCAGCAGCTTATTATCTCGGTATCCAGGGGCCCTCCACTTT. Amino acid sequence: CASSLLSRYPGALHF.

The CDR3 loop reads CAWSPTQRGYTF. The CDR3 DNA follows: TGTGCCTGGAGTCCGACCCAGCGAGGCTACACCTTC. The V and J genes are TRBV30 and TRBJ1-2; D is uncertain. V lost 2 bases to trimming and J lost 8 bases, with 12 bases between them. The CDR3 spans 12 residues. Germline lookup yields CDR1 GTSNPN and CDR2 SVGIG (reference sequence).

The chain links TRBV7-8 to TRBJ1-2; a weak D match, TRBD1 (6 bases). V lost 1 base, J lost 7 bases, and 10 bases lay in between. This CDR3 spans 13 amino acids. The germline V gene encodes CDR1 SGHVS and CDR2 FQNEAQ. The CDR3 DNA follows: TGTGCCAGCAGCTTAGACAGGGAAGCTGGCTACACCTTC. Amino acid sequence: CASSLDREAGYTF.

The chain has TRBV4-1 and TRBJ1-5; a possible D gene is TRBD1 (6 bases). CDR1 MGHRA and CDR2 YSYEKL come from the germline V gene. Between the trimmed V and J ends, which lost 0 bases and 4 bases, there was a span of 19 bases. CDR3 length: 18 amino acids. CDR3 sequence: CASSQDNSWTAQNQPQHF. CDR3 nucleotides: TGCGCCAGCAGCCAAGATAATAGTTGGACAGCCCAAAATCAGCCCCAGCATTTT.

This chain links TRBV2 with TRBJ1-5; D is possibly TRBD1 (6 bases). Trimming removed 5 bases from V and 0 bases from J, with 11 bases in between. Germline assignment: CDR1 SNHLY and CDR2 FYNNEI. The CDR3 is made up of 15 amino acids. CDR3 nucleotide sequence: TGTGCCAGCAGTCTCAGGGGTGATAGCAATCAGCCCCAGCATTTT. It specifies CASSLRGDSNQPQHF.

The chain links TRBV28 to TRBJ1-1, with TRBD1 identical over 8 bases. The junction had 5 bases not matched to a gene; V was cut back by 4 bases and J by 10 bases. There are 12 residues in the CDR3. The germline V gene has CDR1 MDHEN and CDR2 SYDVKM. Here the CDR3 reads CASSWDRRGAFF. DNA for the CDR3: TGTGCCAGCAGTTGGGACAGGCGAGGAGCTTTCTTT.

This chain links TRBV27 with TRBJ2-2; D call uncertain. This CDR3 is built from 13 residues. Trimming left V 2 bases short and J 1 base short, with 2 bases between. Germline lookup yields CDR1 MNHEY and CDR2 SMNVEV (reference sequence). The CDR3 DNA reads as TGTGCCAGCAGTTTACTGAACACCGGGGAGCTGTTTTTT. Amino acid sequence: CASSLLNTGELFF.

CDR3 bases: TGTGCCAGCAGCTTACAGGTCTCTGGGGCCAACGTCCTGACTTTC. Encoded protein: CASSLQVSGANVLTF. The chain has TRBV13 and TRBJ2-6; no clear D. This CDR3 spans 15 amino acids. Germline lookup yields CDR1 PRHDT and CDR2 FYEKMQ (reference sequence). Deletions cut 2 bases from V and 0 bases from J, with 5 bases between.

This chain joins TRBV4-1 and TRBJ2-5, with 8 bases that match TRBD2. The CDR3 totals 14 residues. Germline V CDR1 and CDR2: MGHRA, YSYEKL. The J segment lost 5 bases and the V segment lost 5 bases, leaving 7 bases of the junction unmatched. The CDR3 here is CASSVGGGRETQYF. The DNA of the CDR3 is TGCGCCAGCAGCGTCGGCGGGGGGCGGGAGACCCAGTACTTC.